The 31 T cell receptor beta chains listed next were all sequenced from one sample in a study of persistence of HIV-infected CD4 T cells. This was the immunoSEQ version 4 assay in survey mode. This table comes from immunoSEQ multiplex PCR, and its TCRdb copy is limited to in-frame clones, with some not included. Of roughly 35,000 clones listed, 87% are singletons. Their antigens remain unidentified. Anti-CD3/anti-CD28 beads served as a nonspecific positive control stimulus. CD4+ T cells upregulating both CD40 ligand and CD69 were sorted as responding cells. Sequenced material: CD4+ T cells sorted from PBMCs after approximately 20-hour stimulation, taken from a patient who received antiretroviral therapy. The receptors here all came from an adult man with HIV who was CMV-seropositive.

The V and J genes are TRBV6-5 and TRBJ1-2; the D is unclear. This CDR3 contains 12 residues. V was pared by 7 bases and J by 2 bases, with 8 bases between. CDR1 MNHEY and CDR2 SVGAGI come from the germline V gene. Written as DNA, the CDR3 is TGTGCCAGCAACTCCAACAACTATGGCTACACCTTC. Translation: CASNSNNYGYTF.

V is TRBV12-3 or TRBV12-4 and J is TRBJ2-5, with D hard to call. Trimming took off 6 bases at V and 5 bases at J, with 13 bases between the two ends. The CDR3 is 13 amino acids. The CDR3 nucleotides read TGTGCCAGCAGGCAGTCGGTACCCGAGACCCAGTACTTC. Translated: CASRQSVPETQYF.

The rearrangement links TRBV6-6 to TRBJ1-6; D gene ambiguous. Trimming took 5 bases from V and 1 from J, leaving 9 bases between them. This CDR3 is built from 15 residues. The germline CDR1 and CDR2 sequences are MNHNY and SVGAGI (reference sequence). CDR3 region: CASSTEGSYNSPLHF. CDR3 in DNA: TGTGCCAGCAGTACCGAGGGATCCTATAATTCACCCCTCCACTTT.

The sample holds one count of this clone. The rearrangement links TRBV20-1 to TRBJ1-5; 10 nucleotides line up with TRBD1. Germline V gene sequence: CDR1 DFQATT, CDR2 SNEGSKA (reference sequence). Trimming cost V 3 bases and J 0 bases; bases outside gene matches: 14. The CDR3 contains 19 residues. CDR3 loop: CSASGAAGQGSYSNQPQHF. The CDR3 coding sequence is TGCAGTGCTAGTGGGGCGGCGGGACAGGGGTCTTATAGCAATCAGCCCCAGCATTTT.

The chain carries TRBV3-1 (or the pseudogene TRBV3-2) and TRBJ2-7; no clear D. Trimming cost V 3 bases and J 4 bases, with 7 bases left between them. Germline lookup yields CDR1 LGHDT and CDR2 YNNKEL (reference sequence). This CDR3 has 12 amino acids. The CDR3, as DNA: TGTGCCAGCAGCCAGCAGTTATACGAGCAGTACTTC. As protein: CASSQQLYEQYF.

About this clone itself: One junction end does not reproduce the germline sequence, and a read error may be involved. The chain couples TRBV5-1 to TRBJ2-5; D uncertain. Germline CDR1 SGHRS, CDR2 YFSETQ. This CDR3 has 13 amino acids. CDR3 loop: CASSLAGQATQYF. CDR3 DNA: TGCGCCAGCAGCTTGGCAGGTCAAGCGACCCAGTACTTC.

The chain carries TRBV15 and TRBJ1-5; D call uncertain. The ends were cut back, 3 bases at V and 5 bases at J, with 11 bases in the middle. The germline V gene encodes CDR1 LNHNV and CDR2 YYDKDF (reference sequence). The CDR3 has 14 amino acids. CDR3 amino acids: CATSSLGYDQPQHF. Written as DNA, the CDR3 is TGTGCCACCAGCAGCTTGGGCTACGATCAGCCCCAGCATTTT.

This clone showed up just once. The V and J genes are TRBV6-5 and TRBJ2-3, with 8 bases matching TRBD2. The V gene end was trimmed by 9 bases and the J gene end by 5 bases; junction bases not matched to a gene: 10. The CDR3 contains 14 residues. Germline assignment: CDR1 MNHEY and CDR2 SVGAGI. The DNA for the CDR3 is TGTGCCAGTGCGGATAGCGGGATGGAAGATACGCAGTATTTT. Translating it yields CASADSGMEDTQYF.

The CDR3 spells CAWSVRAEQFF. The CDR3 DNA is TGTGCCTGGAGTGTGAGGGCTGAGCAGTTCTTC. The gene calls are TRBV30 and TRBJ2-1, with D possibly matching TRBD2 (5 bases). V lost 0 bases and J lost 9, with 6 bases in between. CDR3 length: 11 residues. Germline loops: CDR1 GTSNPN, CDR2 SVGIG (reference sequence). The full variable domain, with the rest looked up from reference TRBV30 and TRBJ2-1, is SQTIHQWPATLVQPVGSPLSLECTVEGTSNPNLYWYRQAAGRGLQLLFYSVGIGQISSEVPQNLSASRPQDRQFILSSKKLLLSDSGFYLCAWSVRAEQFFGPGTRLTVL.

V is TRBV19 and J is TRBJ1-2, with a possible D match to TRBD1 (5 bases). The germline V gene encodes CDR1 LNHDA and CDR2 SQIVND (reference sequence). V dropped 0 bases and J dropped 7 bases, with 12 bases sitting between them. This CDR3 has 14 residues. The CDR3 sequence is CASSIDRDSGGYTF. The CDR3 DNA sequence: TGTGCCAGTAGTATAGACCGGGACTCCGGTGGCTACACCTTC.

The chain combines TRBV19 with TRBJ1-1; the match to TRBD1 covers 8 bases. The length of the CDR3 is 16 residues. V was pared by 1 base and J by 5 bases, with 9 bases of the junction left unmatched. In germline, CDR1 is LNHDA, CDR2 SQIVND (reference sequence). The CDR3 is CASSIGSPGGRTEAFF. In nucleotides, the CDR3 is TGTGCCAGTAGTATAGGAAGTCCAGGGGGCCGGACTGAAGCTTTCTTT.

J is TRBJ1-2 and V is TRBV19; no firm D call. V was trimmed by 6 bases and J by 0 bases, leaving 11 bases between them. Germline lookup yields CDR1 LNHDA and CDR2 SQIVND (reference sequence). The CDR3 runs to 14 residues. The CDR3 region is CASRRAGANYGYTF. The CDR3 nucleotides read TGTGCCAGTAGAAGGGCAGGAGCTAACTATGGCTACACCTTC.

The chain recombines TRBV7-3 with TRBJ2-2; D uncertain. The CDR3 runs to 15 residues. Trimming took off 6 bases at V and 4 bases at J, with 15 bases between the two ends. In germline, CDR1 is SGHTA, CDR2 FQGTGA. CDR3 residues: CASRVLSVGTGELFF. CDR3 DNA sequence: TGTGCCAGCAGGGTCCTCAGCGTAGGCACCGGGGAGCTGTTTTTT.

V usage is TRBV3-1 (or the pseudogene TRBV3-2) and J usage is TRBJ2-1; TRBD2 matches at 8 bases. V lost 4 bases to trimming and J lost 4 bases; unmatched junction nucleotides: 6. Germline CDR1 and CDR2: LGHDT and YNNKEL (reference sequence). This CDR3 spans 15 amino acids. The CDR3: CASSPGTSFYNEQFF. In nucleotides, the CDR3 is TGTGCCAGCAGCCCCGGGACTAGTTTTTACAATGAGCAGTTCTTC.

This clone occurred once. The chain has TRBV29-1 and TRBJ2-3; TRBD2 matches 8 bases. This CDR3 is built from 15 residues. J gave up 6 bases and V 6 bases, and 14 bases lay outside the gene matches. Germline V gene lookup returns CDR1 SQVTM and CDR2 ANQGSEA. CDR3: CSVFRSGGPGDTQYF. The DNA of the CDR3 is TGCAGCGTCTTTAGGAGCGGGGGCCCCGGGGATACGCAGTATTTT.

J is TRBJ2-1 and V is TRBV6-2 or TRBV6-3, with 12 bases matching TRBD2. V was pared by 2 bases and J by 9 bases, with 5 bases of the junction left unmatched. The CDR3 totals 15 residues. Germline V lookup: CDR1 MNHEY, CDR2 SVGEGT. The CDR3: CASSYRASGRGEQFF. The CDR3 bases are TGTGCCAGCAGTTACCGGGCTAGCGGGAGGGGTGAGCAGTTCTTC.

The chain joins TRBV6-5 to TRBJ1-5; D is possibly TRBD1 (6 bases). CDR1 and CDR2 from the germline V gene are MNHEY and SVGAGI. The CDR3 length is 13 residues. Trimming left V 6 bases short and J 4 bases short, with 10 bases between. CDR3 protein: CASRDSTNQPQHF. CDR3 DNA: TGTGCCAGCAGGGACAGCACTAATCAGCCCCAGCATTTT.

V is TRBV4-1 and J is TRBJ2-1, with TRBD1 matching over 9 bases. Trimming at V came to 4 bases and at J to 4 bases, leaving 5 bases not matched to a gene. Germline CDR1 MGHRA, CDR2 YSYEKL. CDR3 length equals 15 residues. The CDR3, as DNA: TGCGCCAGCAGCCTAGGGGACAGGGAATACAATGAGCAGTTCTTC. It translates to CASSLGDREYNEQFF.

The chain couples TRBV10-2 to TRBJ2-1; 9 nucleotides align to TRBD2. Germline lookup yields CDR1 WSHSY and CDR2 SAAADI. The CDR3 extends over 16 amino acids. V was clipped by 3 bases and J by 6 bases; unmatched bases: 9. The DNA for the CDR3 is TGCGCCAGCAGTGAACATCGAGCGGGGGGATCCAATGAGCAGTTCTTC. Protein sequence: CASSEHRAGGSNEQFF.

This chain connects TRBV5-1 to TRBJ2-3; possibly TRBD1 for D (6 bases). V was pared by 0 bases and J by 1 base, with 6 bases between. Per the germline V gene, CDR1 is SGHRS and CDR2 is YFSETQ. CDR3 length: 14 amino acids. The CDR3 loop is CASSLGTGTDTQYF. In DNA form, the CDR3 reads TGCGCCAGCAGCTTGGGGACAGGCACAGATACGCAGTATTTT.

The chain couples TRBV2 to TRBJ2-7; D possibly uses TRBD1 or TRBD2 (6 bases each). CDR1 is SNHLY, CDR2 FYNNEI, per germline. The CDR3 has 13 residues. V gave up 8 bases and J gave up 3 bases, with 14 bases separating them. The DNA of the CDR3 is TGTGCCAGCCCCAGGGGAGGAGGCTACGAGCAGTACTTC. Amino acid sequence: CASPRGGGYEQYF.

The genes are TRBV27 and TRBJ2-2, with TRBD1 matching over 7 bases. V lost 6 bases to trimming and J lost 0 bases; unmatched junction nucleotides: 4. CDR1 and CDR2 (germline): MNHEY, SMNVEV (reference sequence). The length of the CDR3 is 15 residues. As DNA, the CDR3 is TGTGCCAGCAGAGACAGGGATTCGAACACCGGGGAGCTGTTTTTT. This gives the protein CASRDRDSNTGELFF.

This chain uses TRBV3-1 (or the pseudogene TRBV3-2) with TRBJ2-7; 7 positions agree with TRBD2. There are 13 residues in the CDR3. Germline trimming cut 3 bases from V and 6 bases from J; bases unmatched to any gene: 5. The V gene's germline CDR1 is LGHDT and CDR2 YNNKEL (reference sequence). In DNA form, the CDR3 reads TGTGCCAGCAGCCAGGGGGGGGGTTCCGAGCAGTACTTC. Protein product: CASSQGGGSEQYF.

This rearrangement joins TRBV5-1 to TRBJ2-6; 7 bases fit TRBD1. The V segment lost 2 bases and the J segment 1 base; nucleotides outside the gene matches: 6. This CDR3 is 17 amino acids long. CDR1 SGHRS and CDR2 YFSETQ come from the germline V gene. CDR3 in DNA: TGCGCCAGCAGCTTAGGGGGACAGATGTCTGGGGCCAACGTCCTGACTTTC. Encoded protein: CASSLGGQMSGANVLTF.

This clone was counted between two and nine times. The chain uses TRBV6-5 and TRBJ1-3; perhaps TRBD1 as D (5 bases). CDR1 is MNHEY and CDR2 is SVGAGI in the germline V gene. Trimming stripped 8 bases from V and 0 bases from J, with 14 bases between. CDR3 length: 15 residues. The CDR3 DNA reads TGTGCCAGCGTCTCGGGGGTAAGCTCTGGAAACACCATATATTTT. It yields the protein CASVSGVSSGNTIYF.

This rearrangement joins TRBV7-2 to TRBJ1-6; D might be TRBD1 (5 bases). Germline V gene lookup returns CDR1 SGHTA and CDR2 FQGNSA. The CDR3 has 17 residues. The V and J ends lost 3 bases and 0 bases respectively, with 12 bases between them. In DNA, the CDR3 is TGTGCCAGCAGCTTGGGGCGAGGACACTCCTATAATTCACCCCTCCACTTT. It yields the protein CASSLGRGHSYNSPLHF.

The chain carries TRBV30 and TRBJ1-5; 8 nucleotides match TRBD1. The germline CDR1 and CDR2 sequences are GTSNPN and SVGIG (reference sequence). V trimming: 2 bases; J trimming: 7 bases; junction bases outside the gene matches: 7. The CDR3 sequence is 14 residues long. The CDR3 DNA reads TGTGCCTGGAGTCTTACAGGGGGAGGCCAGCCCCAGCATTTT. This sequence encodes CAWSLTGGGQPQHF.

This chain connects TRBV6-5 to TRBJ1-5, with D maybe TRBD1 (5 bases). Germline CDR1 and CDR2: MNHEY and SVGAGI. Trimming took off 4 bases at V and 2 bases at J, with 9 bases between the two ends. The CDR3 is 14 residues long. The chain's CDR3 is CASSFRGGNQPQHF. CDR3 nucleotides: TGTGCCAGCAGTTTTAGGGGTGGCAATCAGCCCCAGCATTTT.

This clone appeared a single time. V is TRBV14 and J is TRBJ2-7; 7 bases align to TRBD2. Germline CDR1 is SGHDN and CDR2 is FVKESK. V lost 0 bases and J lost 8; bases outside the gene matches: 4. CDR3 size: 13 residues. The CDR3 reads CASSQEGGWKQYF. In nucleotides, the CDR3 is TGTGCCAGCAGCCAAGAGGGAGGGTGGAAGCAGTACTTC.

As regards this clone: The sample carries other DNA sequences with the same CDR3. CDR3 coding DNA: TGTGCCAGCAGCTTGGTGGGGGGGCAAGGGGGTAATACGCAGTATTTT. It translates to CASSLVGGQGGNTQYF. The chain joins TRBV5-6 to TRBJ2-3, with D perhaps TRBD2 (7 bases). V dropped 0 bases and J dropped 7 bases, with 18 bases sitting between them. Per the germline V gene, CDR1 is SGHDT and CDR2 is YYEEEE. The CDR3 loop spans 16 amino acids.

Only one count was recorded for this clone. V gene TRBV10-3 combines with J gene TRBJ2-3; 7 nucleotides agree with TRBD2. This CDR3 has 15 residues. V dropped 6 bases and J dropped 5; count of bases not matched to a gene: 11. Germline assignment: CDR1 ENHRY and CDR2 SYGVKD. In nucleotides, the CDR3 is TGTGCCATCAGCTTCGACGGGGGGACTCAAGATACGCAGTATTTT. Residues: CAISFDGGTQDTQYF.